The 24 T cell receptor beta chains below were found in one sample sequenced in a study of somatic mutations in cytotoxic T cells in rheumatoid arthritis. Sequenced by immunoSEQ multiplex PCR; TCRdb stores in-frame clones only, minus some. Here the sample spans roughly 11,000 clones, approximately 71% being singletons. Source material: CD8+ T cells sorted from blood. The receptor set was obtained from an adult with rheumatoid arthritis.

CDR3 in amino acids: CASSFLGSEKLFF. DNA of the CDR3: TGTGCCAGCAGTTTCTTGGGGAGTGAAAAACTGTTTTTT. This chain joins TRBV28 and TRBJ1-4; D unclear. CDR1 is MDHEN and CDR2 is SYDVKM in the germline V gene. V lost 3 bases to trimming and J lost 7 bases, with 9 bases between them. The CDR3 contains 13 residues. The complete variable domain, with remaining parts taken from reference TRBV28 and TRBJ1-4, reads DVKVTQSSRYLVKRTGEKVFLECVQDMDHENMFWYRQDPGLGLRLIYFSYDVKMKEKGDIPEGYSVSREKKERFSLILESASTNQTSMYLCASSFLGSEKLFFGSGTQLSVL.

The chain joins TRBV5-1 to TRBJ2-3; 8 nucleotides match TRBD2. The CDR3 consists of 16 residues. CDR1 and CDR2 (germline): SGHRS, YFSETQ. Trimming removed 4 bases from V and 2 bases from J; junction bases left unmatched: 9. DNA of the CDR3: TGCGCCAGCAGCCCTGGGAGCGGGGGCCTCACAGATACGCAGTATTTT. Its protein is CASSPGSGGLTDTQYF.

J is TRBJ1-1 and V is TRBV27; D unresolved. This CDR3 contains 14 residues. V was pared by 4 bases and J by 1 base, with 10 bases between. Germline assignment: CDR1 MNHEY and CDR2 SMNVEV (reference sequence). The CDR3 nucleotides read TGTGCCAGCAGTTCCCCGGTGTCGAACACTGAAGCTTTCTTT. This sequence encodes CASSSPVSNTEAFF.

CDR3 region: CASSQHPGELFF. CDR3 nucleotide sequence: TGTGCCAGCAGCCAACATCCCGGGGAGCTGTTTTTT. The V and J genes are TRBV9 and TRBJ2-2, with D unclear. This CDR3 comprises 12 residues. Trimming pared 4 bases from V and 6 bases from J, leaving 7 bases between. CDR1 and CDR2 (germline): SGDLS, YYNGEE.

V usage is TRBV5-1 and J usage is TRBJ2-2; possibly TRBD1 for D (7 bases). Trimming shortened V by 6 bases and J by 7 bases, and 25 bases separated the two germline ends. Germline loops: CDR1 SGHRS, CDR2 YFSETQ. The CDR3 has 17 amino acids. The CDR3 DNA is TGCGCCAGCAAGGACCGTCGACAGGGTAGGGAGGACGGGGAGCTGTTTTTT. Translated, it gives CASKDRRQGREDGELFF.

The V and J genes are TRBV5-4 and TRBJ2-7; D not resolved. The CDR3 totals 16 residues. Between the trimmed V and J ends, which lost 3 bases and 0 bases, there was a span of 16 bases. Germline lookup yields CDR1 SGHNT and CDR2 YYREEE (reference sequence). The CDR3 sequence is CASSWTVYGLSYEQYF. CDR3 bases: TGTGCCAGCAGCTGGACGGTATACGGCCTCTCCTACGAGCAGTACTTC. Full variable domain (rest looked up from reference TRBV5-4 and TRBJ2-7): ETGVTQSPTHLIKTRGQQVTLRCSSQSGHNTVSWYQQALGQGPQFIFQYYREEENGRGNFPPRFSGLQFPNYSSELNVNALELDDSALYLCASSWTVYGLSYEQYFGPGTRLTVT.

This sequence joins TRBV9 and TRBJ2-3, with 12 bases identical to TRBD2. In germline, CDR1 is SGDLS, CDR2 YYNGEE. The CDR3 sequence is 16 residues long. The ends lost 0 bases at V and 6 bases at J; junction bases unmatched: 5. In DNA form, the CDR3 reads TGTGCCAGCAGCGTAGCTAGCGGGGGGGCGTTGGATACGCAGTATTTT. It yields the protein CASSVASGGALDTQYF.

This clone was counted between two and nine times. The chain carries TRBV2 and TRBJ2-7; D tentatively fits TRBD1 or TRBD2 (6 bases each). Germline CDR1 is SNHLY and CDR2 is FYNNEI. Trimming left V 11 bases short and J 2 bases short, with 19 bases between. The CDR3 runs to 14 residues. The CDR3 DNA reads TGTGCCGCTCAGCTGTCGGGGGCGGCCTACGAGCAGTACTTC. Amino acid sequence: CAAQLSGAAYEQYF.

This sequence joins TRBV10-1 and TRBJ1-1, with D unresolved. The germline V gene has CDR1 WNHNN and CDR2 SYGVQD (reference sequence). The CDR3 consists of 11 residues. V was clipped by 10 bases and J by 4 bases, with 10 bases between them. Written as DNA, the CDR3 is TGCGCCACTCCCCTAGTCACTGAAGCTTTCTTT. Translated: CATPLVTEAFF.

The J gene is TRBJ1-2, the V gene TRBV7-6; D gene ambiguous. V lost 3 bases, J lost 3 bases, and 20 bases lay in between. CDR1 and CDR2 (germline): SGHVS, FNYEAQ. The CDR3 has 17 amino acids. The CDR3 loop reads CASSLEPLQRPDYGYTF. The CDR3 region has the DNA TGTGCCAGCAGCTTGGAACCCCTTCAGCGCCCTGACTATGGCTACACCTTC.

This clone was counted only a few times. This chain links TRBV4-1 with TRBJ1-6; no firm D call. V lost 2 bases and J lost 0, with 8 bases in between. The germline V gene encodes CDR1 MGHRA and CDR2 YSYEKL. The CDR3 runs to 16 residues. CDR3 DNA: TGCGCCAGCAGCCAATTGTATAGCTCCTATAATTCACCCCTCCACTTT. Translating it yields CASSQLYSSYNSPLHF.

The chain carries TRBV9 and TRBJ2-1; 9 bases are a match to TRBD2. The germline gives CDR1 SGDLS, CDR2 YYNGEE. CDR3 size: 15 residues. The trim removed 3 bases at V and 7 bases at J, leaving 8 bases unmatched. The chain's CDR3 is CASSATSGSWNEQFF. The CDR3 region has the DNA TGTGCCAGCAGCGCGACTAGCGGCTCTTGGAATGAGCAGTTCTTC. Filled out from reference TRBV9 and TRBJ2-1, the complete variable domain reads DSGVTQTPKHLITATGQRVTLRCSPRSGDLSVYWYQQSLDQGLQFLIQYYNGEERAKGNILERFSAQQFPDLHSELNLSSLELGDSALYFCASSATSGSWNEQFFGPGTRLTVL.

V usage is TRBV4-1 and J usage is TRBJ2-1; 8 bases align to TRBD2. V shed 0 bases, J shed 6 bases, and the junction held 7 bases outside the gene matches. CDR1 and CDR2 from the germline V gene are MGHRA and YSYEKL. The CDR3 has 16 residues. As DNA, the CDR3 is TGCGCCAGCAGCCAAGATCGGGGGGGCCGGGCCAATGAGCAGTTCTTC. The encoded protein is CASSQDRGGRANEQFF.

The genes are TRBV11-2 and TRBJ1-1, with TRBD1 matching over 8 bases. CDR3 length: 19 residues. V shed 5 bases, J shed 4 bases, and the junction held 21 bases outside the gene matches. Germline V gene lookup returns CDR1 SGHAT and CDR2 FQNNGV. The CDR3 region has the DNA TGTGCCAGCAGCAAGGAGGCGGGGTCGGCAGGGGGCCTCTCCACTGAAGCTTTCTTT. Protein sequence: CASSKEAGSAGGLSTEAFF.

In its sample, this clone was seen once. CDR3 DNA: TGTGCCAGCAGCCATCGATGGGGTCAGCCCCAGCATTTT. Translated: CASSHRWGQPQHF. This chain links TRBV16 with TRBJ1-5; no firm D call. The germline gives CDR1 KGHSY, CDR2 FQNENV. V gave up 3 bases and J gave up 6 bases, with 9 bases separating them. The CDR3 totals 13 residues. The variable domain in full, completed from reference TRBV16 and TRBJ1-5, reads GEEVAQTPKHLVRGEGQKAKLYCAPIKGHSYVFWYQQVLKNEFKFLISFQNENVFDETGMPKERFSAKCLPNSPCSLEIQATKLEDSAVYFCASSHRWGQPQHFGDGTRLSIL.

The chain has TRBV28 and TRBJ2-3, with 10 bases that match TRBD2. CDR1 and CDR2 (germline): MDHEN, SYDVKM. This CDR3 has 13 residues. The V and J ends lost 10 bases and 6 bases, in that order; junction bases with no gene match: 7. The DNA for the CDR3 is TGTGCCACCAAGCGGGGGGGCCTCGATACGCAGTATTTT. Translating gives CATKRGGLDTQYF.

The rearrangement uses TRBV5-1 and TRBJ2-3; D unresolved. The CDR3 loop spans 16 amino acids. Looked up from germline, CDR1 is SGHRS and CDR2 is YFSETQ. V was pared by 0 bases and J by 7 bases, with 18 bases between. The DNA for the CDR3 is TGCGCCAGCAGCTTGGAGGATATACCTCCACTAAATACGCAGTATTTT. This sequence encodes CASSLEDIPPLNTQYF.

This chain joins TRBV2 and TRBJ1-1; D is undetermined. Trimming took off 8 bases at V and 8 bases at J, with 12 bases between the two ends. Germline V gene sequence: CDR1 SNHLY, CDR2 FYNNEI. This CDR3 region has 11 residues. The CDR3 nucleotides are TGTGCCAGCGACCCAAGGAACGAAGCTTTCTTT. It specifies CASDPRNEAFF.

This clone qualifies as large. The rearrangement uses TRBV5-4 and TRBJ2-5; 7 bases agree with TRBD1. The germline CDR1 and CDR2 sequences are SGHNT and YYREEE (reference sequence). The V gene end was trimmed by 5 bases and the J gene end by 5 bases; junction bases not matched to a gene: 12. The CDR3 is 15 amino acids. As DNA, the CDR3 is TGTGCCAGCAGTTATTATTCAGGGGGTGAGGAGACCCAGTACTTC. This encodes CASSYYSGGEETQYF.

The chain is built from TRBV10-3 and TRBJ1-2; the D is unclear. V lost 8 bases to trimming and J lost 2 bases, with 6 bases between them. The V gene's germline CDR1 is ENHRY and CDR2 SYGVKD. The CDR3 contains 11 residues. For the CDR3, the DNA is TGTGCCATCCAGAGAAACTATGGCTACACCTTC. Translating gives CAIQRNYGYTF.

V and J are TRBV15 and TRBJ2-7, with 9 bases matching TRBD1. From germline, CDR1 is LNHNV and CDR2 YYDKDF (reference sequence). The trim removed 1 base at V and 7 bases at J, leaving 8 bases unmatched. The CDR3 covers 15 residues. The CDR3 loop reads CATSRGRTGEREQYF. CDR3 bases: TGTGCCACCAGCAGAGGGAGGACAGGGGAGAGGGAGCAGTACTTC.

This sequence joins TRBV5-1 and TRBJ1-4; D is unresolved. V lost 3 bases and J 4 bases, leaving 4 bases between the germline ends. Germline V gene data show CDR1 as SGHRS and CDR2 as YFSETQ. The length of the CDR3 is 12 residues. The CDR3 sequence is CASSSLNEKLFF. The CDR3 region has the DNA TGCGCCAGCAGCTCCCTTAATGAAAAACTGTTTTTT.

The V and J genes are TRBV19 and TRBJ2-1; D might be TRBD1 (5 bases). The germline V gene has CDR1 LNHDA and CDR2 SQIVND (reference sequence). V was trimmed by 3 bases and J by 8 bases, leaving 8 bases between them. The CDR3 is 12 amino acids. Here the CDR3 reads CASSIDSDEQFF. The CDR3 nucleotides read TGTGCCAGTAGTATCGACAGCGATGAGCAGTTCTTC.

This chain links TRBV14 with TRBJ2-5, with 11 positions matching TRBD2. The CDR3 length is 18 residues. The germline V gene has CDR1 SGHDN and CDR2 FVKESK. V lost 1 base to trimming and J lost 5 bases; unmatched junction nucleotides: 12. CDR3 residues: CASSQVPWLAGGLETQYF. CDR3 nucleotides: TGTGCCAGCAGCCAAGTCCCCTGGCTAGCGGGGGGCCTGGAGACCCAGTACTTC. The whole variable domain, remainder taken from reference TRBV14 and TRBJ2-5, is EAGVTQFPSHSVIEKGQTVTLRCDPISGHDNLYWYRRVMGKEIKFLLHFVKESKQDESGMPNNRFLAERTGGTYSTLKVQPAELEDSGVYFCASSQVPWLAGGLETQYFGPGTRLLVL.